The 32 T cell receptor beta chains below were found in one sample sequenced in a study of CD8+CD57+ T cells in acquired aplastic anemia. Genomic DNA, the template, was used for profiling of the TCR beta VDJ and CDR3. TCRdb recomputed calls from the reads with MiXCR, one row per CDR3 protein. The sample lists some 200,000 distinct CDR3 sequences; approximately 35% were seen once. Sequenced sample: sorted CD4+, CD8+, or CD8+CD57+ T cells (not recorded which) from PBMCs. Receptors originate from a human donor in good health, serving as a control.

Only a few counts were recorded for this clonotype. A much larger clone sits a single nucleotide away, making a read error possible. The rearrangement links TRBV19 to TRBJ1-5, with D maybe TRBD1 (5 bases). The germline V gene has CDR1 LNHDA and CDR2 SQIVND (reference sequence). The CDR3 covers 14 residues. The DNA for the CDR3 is TGTGCCAGTAGCGGACAAAATAGCAGTCAGCCCCAGCATTTT. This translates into CASSGQNSSQPQHF.

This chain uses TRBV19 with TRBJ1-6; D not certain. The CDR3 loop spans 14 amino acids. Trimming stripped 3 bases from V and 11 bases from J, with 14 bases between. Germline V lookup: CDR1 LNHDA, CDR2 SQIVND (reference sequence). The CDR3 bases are TGTGCCAGTAGTATTTTGGGTTCTGAGGCACCCCTCCACTTT. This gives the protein CASSILGSEAPLHF.

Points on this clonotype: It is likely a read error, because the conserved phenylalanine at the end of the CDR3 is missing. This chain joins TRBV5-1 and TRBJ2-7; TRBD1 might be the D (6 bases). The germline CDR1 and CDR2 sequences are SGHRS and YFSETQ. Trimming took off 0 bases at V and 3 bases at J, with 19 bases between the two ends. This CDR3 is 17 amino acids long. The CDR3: CASSLVTGPVDSYEQYS. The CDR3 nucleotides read TGCGCCAGCAGCTTGGTGACAGGTCCCGTGGATAGCTACGAGCAGTACTCC.

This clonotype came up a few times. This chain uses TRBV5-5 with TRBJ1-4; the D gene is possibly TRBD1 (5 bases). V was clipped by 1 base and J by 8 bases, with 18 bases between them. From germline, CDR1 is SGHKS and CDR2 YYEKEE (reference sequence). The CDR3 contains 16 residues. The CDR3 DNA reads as TGTGCCAGCAGCTTGTATCAGGGAGGTTCGCTGGAAAAACTGTTTTTT. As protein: CASSLYQGGSLEKLFF.

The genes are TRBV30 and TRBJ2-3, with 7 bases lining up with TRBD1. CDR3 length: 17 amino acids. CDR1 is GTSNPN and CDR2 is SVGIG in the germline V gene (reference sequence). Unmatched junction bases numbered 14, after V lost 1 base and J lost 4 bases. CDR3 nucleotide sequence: TGTGCCTGGAGTGAGTTACAGGGGAATTTGAGGCCAGATACGCAGTATTTT. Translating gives CAWSELQGNLRPDTQYF.

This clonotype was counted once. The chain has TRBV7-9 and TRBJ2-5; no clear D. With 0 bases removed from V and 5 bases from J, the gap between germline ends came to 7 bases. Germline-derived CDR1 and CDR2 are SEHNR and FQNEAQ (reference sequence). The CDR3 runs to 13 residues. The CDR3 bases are TGTGCCAGCAGCTTAGCGTTGCATGAGACCCAGTACTTC. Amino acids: CASSLALHETQYF.

CDR3 sequence: CSASSPGYGADTQYF. Written as DNA, the CDR3 is TGCAGTGCCAGCTCACCGGGCTACGGCGCAGATACGCAGTATTTT. The chain uses TRBV20-1 and TRBJ2-3, with D hard to call. This CDR3 contains 15 residues. The germline CDR1 and CDR2 sequences are DFQATT and SNEGSKA (reference sequence). Trimming pared 6 bases from V and 4 bases from J, leaving 20 bases between.

CDR3 in DNA: TGCAGTGCCCCCATCGGGGGCGGTGGGGCCAACGTCCTGACTTTC. Translation: CSAPIGGGGANVLTF. The V call is TRBV20-1, the J call TRBJ2-6; possibly TRBD1 or TRBD2 for D (6 bases each). Trimming cost V 6 bases and J 3 bases, with 15 bases left between them. This CDR3 spans 15 amino acids. Per germline, CDR1 DFQATT and CDR2 SNEGSKA (reference sequence).

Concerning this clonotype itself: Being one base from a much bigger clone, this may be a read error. The CDR3 coding sequence is TGCGCCAGCAGCTTGGTCTTTAACTACGAGCAGTACTTC. Protein product: CASSLVFNYEQYF. The V and J genes are TRBV5-1 and TRBJ2-7, with no clear D. V was shortened by 0 bases and J by 3 bases, with 7 bases between the two germline ends. The CDR3 is 13 amino acids. The germline V gene has CDR1 SGHRS and CDR2 YFSETQ.

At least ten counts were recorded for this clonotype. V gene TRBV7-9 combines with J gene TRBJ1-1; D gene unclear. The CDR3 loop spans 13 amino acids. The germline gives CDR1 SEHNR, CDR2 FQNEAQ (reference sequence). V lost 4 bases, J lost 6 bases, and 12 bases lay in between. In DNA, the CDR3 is TGTGCCAGCAGCTCCAAGAGAGAATCTGAAGCTTTCTTT. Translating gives CASSSKRESEAFF. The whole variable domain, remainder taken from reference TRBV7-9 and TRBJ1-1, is DTGVSQNPRHKITKRGQNVTFRCDPISEHNRLYWYRQTLGQGPEFLTYFQNEAQLEKSRLLSDRFSAERPKGSFSTLEIQRTEQGDSAMYLCASSSKRESEAFFGQGTRLTVV.

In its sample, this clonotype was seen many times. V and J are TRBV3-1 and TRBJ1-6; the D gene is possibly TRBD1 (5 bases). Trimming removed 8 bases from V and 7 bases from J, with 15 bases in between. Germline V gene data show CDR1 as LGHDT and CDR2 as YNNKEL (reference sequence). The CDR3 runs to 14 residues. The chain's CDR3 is CASSWDYGNSPLHF. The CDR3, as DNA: TGTGCCAGCTCTTGGGACTATGGGAATTCACCCCTCCACTTT. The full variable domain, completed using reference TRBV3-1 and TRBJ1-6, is DTAVSQTPKYLVTQMGNDKSIKCEQNLGHDTMYWYKQDSKKFLKIMFSYNNKELIINETVPNRFSPKSPDKAHLNLHINSLELGDSAVYFCASSWDYGNSPLHFGNGTRLTVT.

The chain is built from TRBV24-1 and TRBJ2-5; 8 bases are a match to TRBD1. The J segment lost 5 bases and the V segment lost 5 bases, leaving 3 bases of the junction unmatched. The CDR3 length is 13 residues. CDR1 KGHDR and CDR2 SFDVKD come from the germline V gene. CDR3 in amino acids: CATSGQGWETQYF. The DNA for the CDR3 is TGTGCCACCAGTGGACAGGGGTGGGAGACCCAGTACTTC.

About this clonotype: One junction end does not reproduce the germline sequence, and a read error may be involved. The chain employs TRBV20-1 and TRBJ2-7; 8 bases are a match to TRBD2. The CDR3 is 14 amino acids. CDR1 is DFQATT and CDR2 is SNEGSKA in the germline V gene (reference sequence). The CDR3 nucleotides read TGCAGTGCCAGAGAGAAGCGGGAGCCCTACGAGCAGTACTTC. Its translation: CSAREKREPYEQYF.

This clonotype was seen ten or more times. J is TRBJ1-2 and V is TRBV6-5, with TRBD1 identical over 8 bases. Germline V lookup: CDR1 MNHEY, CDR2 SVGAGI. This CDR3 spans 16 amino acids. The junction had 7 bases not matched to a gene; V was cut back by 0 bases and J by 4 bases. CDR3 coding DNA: TGTGCCAGCAGTTACTCGTTCGGACAGGGAATCTATGGCTACACCTTC. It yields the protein CASSYSFGQGIYGYTF.

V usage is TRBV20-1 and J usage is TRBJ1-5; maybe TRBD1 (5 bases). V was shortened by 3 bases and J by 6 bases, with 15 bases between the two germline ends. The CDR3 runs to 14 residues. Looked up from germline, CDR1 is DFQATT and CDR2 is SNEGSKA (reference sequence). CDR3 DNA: TGCAGTGCTAGTAGGCAGGGAGGGATTCAGCCCCAGCATTTT. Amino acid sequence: CSASRQGGIQPQHF.

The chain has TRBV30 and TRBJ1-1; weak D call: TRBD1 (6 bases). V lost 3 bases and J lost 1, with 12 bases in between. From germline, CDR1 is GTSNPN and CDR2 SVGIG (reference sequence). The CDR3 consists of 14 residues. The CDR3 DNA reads TGTGCCTGGAGCCCAGGACAGCGGAACACTGAAGCTTTCTTT. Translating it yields CAWSPGQRNTEAFF.

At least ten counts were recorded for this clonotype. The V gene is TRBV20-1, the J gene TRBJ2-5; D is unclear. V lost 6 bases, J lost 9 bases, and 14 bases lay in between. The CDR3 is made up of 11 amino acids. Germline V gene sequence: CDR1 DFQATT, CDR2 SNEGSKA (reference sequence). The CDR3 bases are TGCAGTGCCACTCCTGACTGGGCCCAGTACTTC. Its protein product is CSATPDWAQYF.

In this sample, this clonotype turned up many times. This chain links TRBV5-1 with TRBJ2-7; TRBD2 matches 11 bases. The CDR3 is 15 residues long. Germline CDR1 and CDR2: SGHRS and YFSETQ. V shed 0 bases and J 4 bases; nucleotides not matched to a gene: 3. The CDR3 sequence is CASSLVAGGPYEQYF. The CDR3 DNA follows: TGCGCCAGCAGCTTGGTAGCGGGAGGGCCTTACGAGCAGTACTTC.

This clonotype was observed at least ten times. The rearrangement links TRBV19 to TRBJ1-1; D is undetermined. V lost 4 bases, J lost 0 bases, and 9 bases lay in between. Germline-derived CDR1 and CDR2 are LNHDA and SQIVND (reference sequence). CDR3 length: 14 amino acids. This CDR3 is CASSNTELNTEAFF. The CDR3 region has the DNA TGTGCCAGTAGTAATACAGAGCTGAACACTGAAGCTTTCTTT.

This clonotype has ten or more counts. The CDR3 spells CASGLTGDYGYTF. The CDR3 region has the DNA TGTGCCAGCGGGTTGACAGGGGACTATGGCTACACCTTC. The rearrangement uses TRBV7-2 and TRBJ1-2, with 8 nucleotides matching TRBD1. Germline values: CDR1 SGHTA, CDR2 FQGNSA. The CDR3 contains 13 residues. With V trimmed by 8 bases and J by 3 bases, 5 bases remained unmatched.

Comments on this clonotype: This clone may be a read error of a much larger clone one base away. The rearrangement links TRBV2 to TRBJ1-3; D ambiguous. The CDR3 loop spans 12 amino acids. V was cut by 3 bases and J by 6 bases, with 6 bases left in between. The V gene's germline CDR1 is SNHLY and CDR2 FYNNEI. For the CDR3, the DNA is TGTGCCAGCAGTGACCCTGTAAACACCATATATTTT. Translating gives CASSDPVNTIYF.

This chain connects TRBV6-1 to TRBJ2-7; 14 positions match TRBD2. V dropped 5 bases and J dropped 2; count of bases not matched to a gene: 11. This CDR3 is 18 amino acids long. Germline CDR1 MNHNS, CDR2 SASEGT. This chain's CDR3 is CASSRPGLAGVDPYEQYF. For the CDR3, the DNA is TGTGCCAGCAGTCGGCCGGGACTAGCGGGAGTGGACCCCTACGAGCAGTACTTC.

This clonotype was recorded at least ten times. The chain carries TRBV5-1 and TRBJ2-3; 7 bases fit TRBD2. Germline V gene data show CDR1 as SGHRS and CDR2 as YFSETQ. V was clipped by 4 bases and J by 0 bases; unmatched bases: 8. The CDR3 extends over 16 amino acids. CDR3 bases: TGCGCCAGCAGCCGGAGCGGGACCCCGAGCACAGATACGCAGTATTTT. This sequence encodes CASSRSGTPSTDTQYF.

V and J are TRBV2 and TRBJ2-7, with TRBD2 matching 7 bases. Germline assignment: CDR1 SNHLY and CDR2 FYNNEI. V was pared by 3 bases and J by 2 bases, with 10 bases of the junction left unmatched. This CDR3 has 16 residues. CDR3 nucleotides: TGTGCCAGCAGTGAGATGGGGCAGGGAGGGCCCTACGAGCAGTACTTC. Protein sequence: CASSEMGQGGPYEQYF.

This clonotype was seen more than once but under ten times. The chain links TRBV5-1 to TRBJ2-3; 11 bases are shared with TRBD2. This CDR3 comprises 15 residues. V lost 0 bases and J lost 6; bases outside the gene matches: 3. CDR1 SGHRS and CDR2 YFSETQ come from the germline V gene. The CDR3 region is CASSLVAGGPDTQYF. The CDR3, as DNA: TGCGCCAGCAGCTTGGTAGCGGGGGGGCCGGATACGCAGTATTTT.

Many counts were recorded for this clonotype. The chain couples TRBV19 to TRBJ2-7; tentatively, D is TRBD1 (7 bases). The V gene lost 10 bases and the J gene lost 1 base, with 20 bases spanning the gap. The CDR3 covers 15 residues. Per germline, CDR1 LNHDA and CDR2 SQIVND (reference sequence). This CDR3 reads CATALSGGSSYEQYF. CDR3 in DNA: TGTGCCACCGCGCTTTCAGGGGGGTCATCCTACGAGCAGTACTTC.

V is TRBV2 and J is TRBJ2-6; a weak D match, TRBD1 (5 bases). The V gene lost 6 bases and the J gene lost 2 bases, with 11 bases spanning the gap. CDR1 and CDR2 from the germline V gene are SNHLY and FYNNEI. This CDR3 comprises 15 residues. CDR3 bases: TGTGCCAGCAGCGTCGGACAAACTGGGGCCAACGTCCTGACTTTC. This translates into CASSVGQTGANVLTF.

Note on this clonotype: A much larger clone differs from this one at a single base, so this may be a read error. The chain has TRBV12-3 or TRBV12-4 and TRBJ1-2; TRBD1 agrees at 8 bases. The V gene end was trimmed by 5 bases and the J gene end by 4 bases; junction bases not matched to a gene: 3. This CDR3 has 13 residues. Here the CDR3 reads CASSRTGSYGYTF. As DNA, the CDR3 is TGTGCCAGCAGTCGGACAGGGTCCTATGGCTACACCTTC.

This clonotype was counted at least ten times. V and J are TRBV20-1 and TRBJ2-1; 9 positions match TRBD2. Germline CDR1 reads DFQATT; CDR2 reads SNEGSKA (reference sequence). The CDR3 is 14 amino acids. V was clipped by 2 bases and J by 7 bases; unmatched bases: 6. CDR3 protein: CSARLAGGRNEQFF. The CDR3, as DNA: TGCAGTGCTAGACTTGCGGGAGGGAGAAATGAGCAGTTCTTC.

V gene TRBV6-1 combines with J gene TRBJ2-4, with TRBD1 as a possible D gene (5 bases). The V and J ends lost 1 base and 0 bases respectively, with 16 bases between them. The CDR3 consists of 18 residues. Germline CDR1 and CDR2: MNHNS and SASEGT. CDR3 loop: CASSEGVYRGLAKNIQYF. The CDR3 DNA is TGTGCCAGCAGTGAAGGCGTTTATAGGGGCCTAGCCAAAAACATTCAGTACTTC.

The CDR3 loop reads CASRNLPSTDTQYF. The CDR3 bases are TGTGCCAGCAGGAATCTACCATCCACAGATACGCAGTATTTT. The V and J genes are TRBV5-4 and TRBJ2-3; D is uncertain. This CDR3 is 14 amino acids long. V lost 5 bases to trimming and J lost 2 bases, with 12 bases between them. CDR1 and CDR2 from the germline V gene are SGHNT and YYREEE (reference sequence).

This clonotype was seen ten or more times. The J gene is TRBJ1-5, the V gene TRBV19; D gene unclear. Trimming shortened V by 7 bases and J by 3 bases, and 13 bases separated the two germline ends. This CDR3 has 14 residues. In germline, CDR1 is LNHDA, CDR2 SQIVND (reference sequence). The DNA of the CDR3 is TGTGCCAGTAAATGGGCAGGATACAATCAGCCCCAGCATTTT. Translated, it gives CASKWAGYNQPQHF.